What follows are 10 T cell receptor beta chains derived from one specimen sequenced in a study of beta chain features in type 1 diabetes. Overall study findings and caveats: Shorter TCRB CDR3s, moderately but significantly so, were found in Type 1 diabetes patients in all four CD4+ subsets.

Antigens for these TCRs are unknown. Since all of the isolated RNA was reverse transcribed, expressed TCRB transcripts were what got sequenced. The method was immunoSEQ multiplex PCR; TCRdb's version includes in-frame clones alone and lacks a portion of them. The table has roughly 400,000 clones, around a tenth seen once; the top ten hold 0.55% to 0.75%. The specimen was central memory CD4+ T cells from blood. The receptors were gathered from a man aged 30-40 years with type 1 diabetes.

This clone was seen a handful of times. The CDR3 here is CASSTHREEQYF. CDR3 DNA sequence: TGTGCCAGCAGCACGCACCGGGAGGAGCAGTACTTC. The V call is TRBV11-2, the J call TRBJ2-5, with 7 bases lining up with TRBD2. The CDR3 has 12 residues. The germline V gene encodes CDR1 SGHAT and CDR2 FQNNGV. The trim removed 5 bases at V and 11 bases at J, leaving 8 bases unmatched. Full variable domain (outside the CDR3, taken from reference TRBV11-2 and TRBJ2-5): EAGVAQSPRYKIIEKRQSVAFWCNPISGHATLYWYQQILGQGPKLLIQFQNNGVVDDSQLPKDRFSAERLKGVDSTLKIQPAKLEDSAVYLCASSTHREEQYFGPGTRLLVL.

This clone has a handful of counts. The chain couples TRBV6-5 to TRBJ1-2; the D is unclear. V lost 5 bases, J lost 2 bases, and 9 bases lay in between. Germline V CDR1 and CDR2: MNHEY, SVGAGI. The CDR3 runs 13 residues. CDR3 protein: CASSSRLNYGYTF. Written as DNA, the CDR3 is TGTGCCAGCAGTAGCCGGTTGAACTATGGCTACACCTTC.

This clone was recorded a few times. The chain couples TRBV7-6 to TRBJ1-3; perhaps TRBD1 as D (6 bases). The V end was cut by 1 base, the J end by 0 bases, with 16 bases between. Germline lookup yields CDR1 SGHVS and CDR2 FNYEAQ. The CDR3 consists of 18 residues. The CDR3: CASSLVLPGELSGNTIYF. Here the CDR3 DNA reads TGTGCCAGCAGCTTAGTTCTCCCAGGGGAACTCTCTGGAAACACCATATATTTT.

Only a few counts were recorded for this clone. CDR3 nucleotides: TGTGCCAGCAGCCCGCGGACAGGGATTGGAGAAAAACTGTTTTTT. Protein sequence: CASSPRTGIGEKLFF. V gene TRBV6-4 combines with J gene TRBJ1-4, with 8 bases fitting TRBD1. The CDR3 has 15 residues. CDR1 is MRHNA and CDR2 is SNTAGT in the germline V gene. Trimming removed 6 bases from V and 8 bases from J; junction bases left unmatched: 11.

J is TRBJ2-7 and V is TRBV7-6; 8 bases line up with TRBD1. This CDR3 region has 16 residues. Germline CDR1 is SGHVS and CDR2 is FNYEAQ. After removal of 5 bases from V and 2 bases from J, the junction contained 11 bases not matched to a gene. Here the CDR3 DNA reads TGTGCCAGCAGCATATCCCCGGGACAGGAGGCCTACGAGCAGTACTTC. It specifies CASSISPGQEAYEQYF.

This clone turned up a few times. The V gene is TRBV10-3, the J gene TRBJ1-1, with no clear D. This CDR3 is built from 14 residues. Trimming stripped 0 bases from V and 1 base from J, with 6 bases between. CDR1 is ENHRY and CDR2 is SYGVKD in the germline V gene. CDR3 amino acids: CAISESKPNTEAFF. The CDR3 DNA sequence: TGTGCCATCAGTGAGTCGAAACCGAACACTGAAGCTTTCTTT.

This rearrangement joins TRBV6-5 to TRBJ1-2, with unresolved D. V was trimmed by 0 bases and J by 3 bases, leaving 8 bases between them. The germline V gene encodes CDR1 MNHEY and CDR2 SVGAGI. The CDR3 has 14 residues. The CDR3 DNA follows: TGTGCCAGCAGTTACTCGACCCGTTACTATGGCTACACCTTC. Translating it yields CASSYSTRYYGYTF.

The chain links TRBV28 to TRBJ1-2, with D possibly TRBD1 on 6 matching bases. The CDR3 has 13 amino acids. The ends were cut back, 2 bases at V and 3 bases at J, with 7 bases in the middle. From germline, CDR1 is MDHEN and CDR2 SYDVKM. This CDR3 reads CASSLGQYYGYTF. The CDR3 DNA follows: TGTGCCAGCAGTTTAGGACAGTACTATGGCTACACCTTC.

The chain joins TRBV14 to TRBJ1-2, with D unresolved. CDR3 length: 13 residues. The V end was cut by 2 bases, the J end by 7 bases, with 11 bases between. The germline V gene has CDR1 SGHDN and CDR2 FVKESK. CDR3 DNA sequence: TGTGCCAGCAGCCAAAGCAGACTGGGTGGCTACACCTTC. It translates to CASSQSRLGGYTF.

This clone was found a few times. The chain joins TRBV6-5 to TRBJ1-3; D call uncertain. V was trimmed by 4 bases and J by 2 bases, leaving 12 bases between them. The CDR3 consists of 15 residues. Germline V gives CDR1 MNHEY, CDR2 SVGAGI. The CDR3 nucleotides are TGTGCCAGCAGTTCTTCAGGCACCCCTGGAAACACCATATATTTT. This sequence encodes CASSSSGTPGNTIYF.